The source of this TCR beta chain is a study of shared clonotypes between healthy human individuals. Study-wide results and limits: Generally, estimated richness proved larger in naive subsets than it did in memory subsets.

At deep level, the assay was performed. Authors' processing steps: ImmunoSEQ gave junction-only sequences without quality scores, so filtering differed. The method was immunoSEQ multiplex PCR; TCRdb's version includes in-frame clones alone and lacks a portion of them. D and trimming were read from the DNA, whereas the V and J calls and clone size are those reported in that table. The table lists approximately 2,200,000 clones, just over 90% of them singletons. Comment on this clone: The antigen remains unidentified.

V dropped 4 bases and J dropped 3; count of bases not matched to a gene: 8. The germline CDR1 and CDR2 sequences are SEHNR and FQNEAQ (reference sequence). CDR3 length equals 15 residues. CD45RO negativity and positive selection for CCR7 defined naive CD8 cells, a population that excluded terminally differentiated effector memory CD45RA+ cells. Recent acute infections and vaccinations were absent in the healthy HIV-negative adult donors. V is TRBV7-9 and J is TRBJ1-1, with 7 bases lining up with TRBD1. The TCR was taken from a man aged 18-30 years in good health. Some clones in this sample may be carry-over from other donors' samples. The specimen was naive CD8+ T cells from PBMCs. The CDR3 DNA sequence: TGTGCCAGCAGCTCCCATTGGGACAGCCACACTGAAGCTTTCTTT. It codes for CASSSHWDSHTEAFF.